This T cell receptor beta chain emerged from a study of cytomegalovirus exposure and HLA in healthy donors. Trimming removed 4 bases at V and 1 base at J, with 7 bases between. This CDR3 is built from 13 residues. CDR1 is KGHSH, CDR2 LQKENI, per germline. With 60 Vbeta and 13 Jbeta primers, the PCR was carried out. The method was immunoSEQ multiplex PCR; TCRdb's version includes in-frame clones alone and lacks a portion of them. This table holds about 150,000 clones, about three quarters found once. The gene calls are TRBV18 and TRBJ2-5; D is unresolved. The sample consisted of PBMCs. The source is a male donor in good health and CMV-seronegative. CDR3 sequence (DNA): TGTGCCAGCTCACTGGCCCTCCAAGAGACCCAGTACTTC. Its translation: CASSLALQETQYF.